This T cell receptor beta chain was retrieved from a study of immune heterogeneity within non-small cell lung tumors (dated 2018 in TCRdb). As for the study more broadly: By histology, the tumors included fewer than 11 non-squamous carcinomas, a few squamous cell carcinomas and 1 tumor not otherwise specified. To examine intratumoral immune heterogeneity, the study used whole-exome sequencing, RNA-seq and TCR beta repertoire sequencing on multiple spatially distinct regions of each NSCLC tumor. TCR repertoires were analyzed from 60 or so tumor loci of about 15 patients, while transcriptome data covered only approximately 42 loci from approximately eleven patients. For mutant peptides 8 to 11 amino acids long, netMHCpan-3.0 predicted neoantigen binding to the HLA alleles of each patient. What the study reported, not specific to this receptor: Local T-cell repertoire clonality showed a statistically significant but moderate positive correlation with local tumor mutational burden (R roughly 0.35). For the most part, high-frequency TCR beta clonotypes differed from one individual patient to another. Within a patient, the same dominant CDR3B clonotypes appeared at multiple loci, but different tumor locations also contained unique high-frequency clones.

For the TCR template, genomic DNA was extracted from bulk tumor tissue, and roughly 580 ng of gDNA was amplified for each sample. Multiple biopsies per primary tumor were taken during surgery, spaced as far apart as possible within the tumor mass. Patients in the study cohort, which was described as untreated, were newly diagnosed NSCLC cases going through curative surgery. Donors were about 16 newly diagnosed non-small cell lung cancer patients undergoing surgery with curative intent. The resected tumor masses were reviewed by two independent pathologists. Only high-quality DNA and RNA samples were carried forward to sequencing. This clonotype was counted ten times or more. The antigen it recognizes is unknown. No per-base quality is available; no much larger clone lies one base away. A multiplex PCR system amplified the TCR beta CDR3 region, with a first 10-cycle round using 32 V-gene forward and 13 J-gene reverse primers. The first PCR round used a QIAGEN Multiplex PCR Kit, and the primer sequences were filed in Chinese patent CN105087789A. A second PCR round added Illumina universal primers using the Phusion High-Fidelity PCR Kit. Paired-end sequencing of TCR libraries was carried out on the Illumina HiSeq X Ten platform at a read length of 151 bp. On the authors' methods: Cutadapt was used to discard reads without multiplex PCR primers, PEAR merged the read pairs, and MiXCR with default settings called the CDR3 regions. Repertoire diversity was assessed by Shannon entropy, and clonality was calculated as one minus the Shannon entropy divided by the ln of the count of productive unique sequences. Dominant or high-frequency T-cell clones were defined as clonotypes at frequencies of at least 0.5%. Starting from the raw public reads, TCRdb applied fastp trimming at Q25, assembled clones with MiXCR and retained in-frame beta chains. A single entry per CDR3 protein holds the most common genes and DNA from its merged rows. It is TCRdb's table, rather than the study itself, that gives the V and J calls and clone size. Here the sample has nearly 15,000 distinct CDR3 sequences; approximately 29% occur a single time. The biggest ten clones account for 15% of the sample.

From the cysteine through the phenylalanine, the CDR3 covers 16 amino acids. Solely the CDR3 DNA is kept, with 48 bases framed from the first base. V is pared back by 6 bases and J by 6 bases, with 22 bases lying between the germline termini. The germline V gene encodes CDR1 MNHNS and CDR2 SASEGT. The sequenced material came from lung tumor tissue. The clonotype was recovered from a woman in her forties or fifties with non-small cell lung cancer. The chain employs TRBV6-1 and TRBJ2-3; 6 matching bases give a weak D call of TRBD1. The CDR3 amino acid sequence is: CASRAGRRNQGDTQYF. The nucleotide sequence reads as follows: TGTGCCAGCAGAGCCGGCAGGCGGAACCAGGGGGATACGCAGTATTTT.